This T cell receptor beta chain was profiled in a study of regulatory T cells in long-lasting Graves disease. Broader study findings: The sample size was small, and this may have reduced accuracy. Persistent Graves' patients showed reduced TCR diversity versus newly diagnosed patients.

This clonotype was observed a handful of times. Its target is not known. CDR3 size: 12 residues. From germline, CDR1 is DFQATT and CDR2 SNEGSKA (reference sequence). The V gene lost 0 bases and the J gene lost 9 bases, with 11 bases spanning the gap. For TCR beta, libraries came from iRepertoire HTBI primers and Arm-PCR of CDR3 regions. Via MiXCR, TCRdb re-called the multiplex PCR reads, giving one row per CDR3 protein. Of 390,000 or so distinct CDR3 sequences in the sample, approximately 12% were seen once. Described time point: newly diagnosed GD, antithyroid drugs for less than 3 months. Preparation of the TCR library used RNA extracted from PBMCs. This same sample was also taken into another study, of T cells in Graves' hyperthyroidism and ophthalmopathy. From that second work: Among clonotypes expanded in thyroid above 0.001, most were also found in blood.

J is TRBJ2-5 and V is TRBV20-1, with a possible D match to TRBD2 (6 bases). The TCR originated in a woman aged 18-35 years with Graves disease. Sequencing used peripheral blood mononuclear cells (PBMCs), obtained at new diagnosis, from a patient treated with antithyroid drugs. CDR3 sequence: CSARDNGEAQYF. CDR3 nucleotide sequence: TGCAGTGCTAGAGATAACGGGGAGGCCCAGTACTTC.